The 8 T cell receptor beta chains listed next were all sequenced from one sample in a study of T cells in Graves' hyperthyroidism and ophthalmopathy. From RNA transcripts, TCR beta CDR3 regions were amplified. The study used the HTBI primer set for a first-round RT-PCR of the TCR CDR3. Using its own MiXCR run on the multiplex PCR reads, TCRdb lists one record per CDR3 protein. The top ten clones hold 30% to 35% of a sample with approximately 420,000 distinct CDR3 sequences, about 15% of them seen once. Material for sequencing was blood. These receptors originate from a woman aged 25-40 years with Graves' hyperthyroidism.

The V gene is TRBV28, the J gene TRBJ2-2, with TRBD2 matching over 11 bases. This CDR3 is 16 amino acids long. V was clipped by 9 bases and J by 6 bases; unmatched bases: 12. Germline V lookup: CDR1 MDHEN, CDR2 SYDVKM. The DNA for the CDR3 is TGTGCCAGTTGTCGTATAGCGGGAGGGGGACCCGGGGAGCTGTTTTTT. The encoded protein is CASCRIAGGGPGELFF.

This clonotype has at least ten counts. The chain carries TRBV5-6 and TRBJ2-5; 9 bases fit TRBD1. The CDR3 sequence is 17 residues long. The trim removed 4 bases at V and 3 bases at J, leaving 13 bases unmatched. The germline V gene encodes CDR1 SGHDT and CDR2 YYEEEE. The CDR3 here is CASSVDRGWLAEETQYF. Here the CDR3 DNA reads TGTGCCAGCAGCGTGGACAGGGGTTGGCTAGCGGAAGAGACCCAGTACTTC.

This clonotype was counted many times. The chain joins TRBV10-3 to TRBJ1-1; no clear D. Trimming took off 6 bases at V and 8 bases at J, with 16 bases between the two ends. The CDR3 totals 13 residues. Germline V gene lookup returns CDR1 ENHRY and CDR2 SYGVKD. The CDR3 DNA is TGTGCCATCAGAACTTCCGGTACACGAGAAGCTTTCTTT. The encoded protein is CAIRTSGTREAFF.

This clonotype was detected ten times or more. V and J are TRBV27 and TRBJ1-5; D remains ambiguous. The germline CDR1 and CDR2 sequences are MNHEY and SMNVEV (reference sequence). The CDR3 has 15 amino acids. Trimming removed 2 bases at V and 1 base at J, with 9 bases between. The CDR3 is CASSLLDGSNQPQHF. CDR3 coding DNA: TGTGCCAGCAGTTTACTCGACGGGAGCAATCAGCCCCAGCATTTT.

In this sample, this clonotype turned up a few times. The V and J genes are TRBV6-1 and TRBJ1-1; tentatively, D is TRBD1 (5 bases). With 7 bases removed from V and 5 bases from J, the gap between germline ends came to 17 bases. Germline CDR1 is MNHNS and CDR2 is SASEGT. The length of the CDR3 is 14 residues. The CDR3 DNA is TGTGCCAGCACCGATTCGGGGGGAAAGACTGAAGCTTTCTTT. This codes for CASTDSGGKTEAFF.

The chain recombines TRBV18 with TRBJ2-3, with a tentative D call TRBD2 (6 bases). The CDR3 runs to 15 residues. Per germline, CDR1 KGHSH and CDR2 LQKENI. The CDR3 DNA follows: TGTGCAACTAGCTTGCGCGGGCTCGGCACAGATACGCAGTATTTT. This encodes CATSLRGLGTDTQYF.

The chain carries TRBV29-1 and TRBJ2-6; no reliable D call. This CDR3 spans 18 amino acids. V lost 3 bases, J lost 0 bases, and 18 bases lay in between. Per the germline V gene, CDR1 is SQVTM and CDR2 is ANQGSEA. CDR3 coding DNA: TGCAGCGTTGACTTCCGGCAGACCAAAATCTCTGGGGCCAACGTCCTGACTTTC. Protein sequence: CSVDFRQTKISGANVLTF.

The chain has TRBV3-1 and TRBJ2-3, with 16 bases lining up with TRBD2. The CDR3 totals 18 residues. After removal of 1 base from V and 6 bases from J, the junction contained 7 bases not matched to a gene. Germline V lookup: CDR1 LGHDT, CDR2 YNNKEL (reference sequence). Here the CDR3 reads CASSQAGTSGRGRDTQYF. In nucleotides, the CDR3 is TGTGCCAGCAGCCAAGCCGGGACTAGCGGGAGGGGACGGGATACGCAGTATTTT.